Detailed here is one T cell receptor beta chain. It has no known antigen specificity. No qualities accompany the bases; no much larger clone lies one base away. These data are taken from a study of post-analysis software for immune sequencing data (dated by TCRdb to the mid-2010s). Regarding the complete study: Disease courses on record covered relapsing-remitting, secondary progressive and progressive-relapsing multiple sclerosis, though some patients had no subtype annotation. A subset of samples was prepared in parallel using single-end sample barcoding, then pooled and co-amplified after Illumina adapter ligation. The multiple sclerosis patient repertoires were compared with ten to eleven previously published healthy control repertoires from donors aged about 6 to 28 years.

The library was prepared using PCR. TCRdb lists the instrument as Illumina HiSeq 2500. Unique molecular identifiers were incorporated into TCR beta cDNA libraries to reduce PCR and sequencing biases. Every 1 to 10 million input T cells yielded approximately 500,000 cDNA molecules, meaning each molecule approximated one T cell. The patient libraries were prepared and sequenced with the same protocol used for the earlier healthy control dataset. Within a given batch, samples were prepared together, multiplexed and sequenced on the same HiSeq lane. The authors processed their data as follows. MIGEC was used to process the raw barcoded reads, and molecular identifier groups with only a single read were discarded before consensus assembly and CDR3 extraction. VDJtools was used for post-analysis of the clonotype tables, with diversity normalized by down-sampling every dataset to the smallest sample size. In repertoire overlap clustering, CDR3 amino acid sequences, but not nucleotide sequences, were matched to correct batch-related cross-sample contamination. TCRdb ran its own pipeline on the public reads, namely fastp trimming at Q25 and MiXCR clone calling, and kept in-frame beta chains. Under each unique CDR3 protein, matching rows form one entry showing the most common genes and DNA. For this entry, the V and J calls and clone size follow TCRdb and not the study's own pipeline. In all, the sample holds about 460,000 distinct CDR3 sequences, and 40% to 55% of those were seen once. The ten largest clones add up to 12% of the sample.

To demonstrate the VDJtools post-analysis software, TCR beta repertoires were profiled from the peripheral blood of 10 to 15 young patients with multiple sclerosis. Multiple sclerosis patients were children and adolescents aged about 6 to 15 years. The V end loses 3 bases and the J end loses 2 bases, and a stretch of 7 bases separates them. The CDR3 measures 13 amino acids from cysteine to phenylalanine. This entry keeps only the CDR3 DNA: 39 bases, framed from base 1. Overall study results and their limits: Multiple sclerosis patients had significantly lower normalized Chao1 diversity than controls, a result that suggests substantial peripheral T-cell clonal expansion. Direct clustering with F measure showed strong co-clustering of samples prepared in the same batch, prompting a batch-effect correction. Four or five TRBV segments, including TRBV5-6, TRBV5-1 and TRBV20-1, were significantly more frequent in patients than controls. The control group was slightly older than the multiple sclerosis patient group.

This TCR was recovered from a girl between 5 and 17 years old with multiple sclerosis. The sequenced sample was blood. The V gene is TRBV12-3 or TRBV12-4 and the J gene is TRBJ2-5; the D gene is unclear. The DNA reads TGTGCCAGCAGTTTTGCCGGGCAAGAGACCCAGTACTTC. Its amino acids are CASSFAGQETQYF.